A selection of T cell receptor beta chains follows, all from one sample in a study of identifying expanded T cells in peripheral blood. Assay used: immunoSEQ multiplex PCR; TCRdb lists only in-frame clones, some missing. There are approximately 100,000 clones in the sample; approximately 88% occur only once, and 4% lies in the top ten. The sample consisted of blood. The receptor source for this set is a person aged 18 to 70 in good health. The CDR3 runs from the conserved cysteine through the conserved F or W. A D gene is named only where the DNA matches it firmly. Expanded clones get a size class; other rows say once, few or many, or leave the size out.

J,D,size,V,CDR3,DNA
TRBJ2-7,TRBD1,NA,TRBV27,CASSRTGPYEQYF,TGTGCCAGCAGTAGGACAGGGCCCTACGAGCAGTACTTC
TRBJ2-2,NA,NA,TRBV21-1,CASSPRESGGAFGELFF,TGTGCCAGCAGCCCCCGGGAGAGCGGGGGGGCCTTCGGGGAGCTGTTTTTT
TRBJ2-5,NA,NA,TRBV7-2,CASSATGHQETQYF,TGTGCCAGCAGCGCGACAGGTCATCAAGAGACCCAGTACTTC
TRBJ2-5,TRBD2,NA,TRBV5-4,CASSSDGTSVFFQETQYF,TGTGCCAGCAGCTCAGACGGAACTAGCGTCTTCTTCCAAGAGACCCAGTACTTC
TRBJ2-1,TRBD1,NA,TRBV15,CATSRDLGTVGNEQFF,TGTGCCACCAGCAGAGATCTAGGGACAGTGGGCAATGAGCAGTTCTTC
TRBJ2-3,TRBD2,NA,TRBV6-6,CATDGLAGETDTQYF,TGTGCCACCGACGGGCTAGCGGGAGAGACAGATACGCAGTATTTT
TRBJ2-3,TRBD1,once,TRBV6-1,CASRLTGQITDTQYF,TGTGCCAGCAGACTTACGGGACAGATCACAGATACGCAGTATTTT
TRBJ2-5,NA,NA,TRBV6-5,CASSYSETQYF,TGTGCCAGCAGTTACTCGGAGACCCAGTACTTC
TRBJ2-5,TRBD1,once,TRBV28,CASNAPGQGGQETQYF,TGTGCCAGCAATGCCCCGGGACAGGGTGGCCAAGAGACCCAGTACTTC
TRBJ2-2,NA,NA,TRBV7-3,CASSPRARTAGELFF,TGTGCCAGCAGCCCCAGGGCCAGGACGGCCGGGGAGCTGTTTTTT
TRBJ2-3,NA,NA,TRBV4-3,CASSQARGHGTDTQYF,TGCGCCAGCAGCCAAGCGCGGGGACACGGCACAGATACGCAGTATTTT
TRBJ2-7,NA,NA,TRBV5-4,CASSFGVAAHYEQYF,TGTGCCAGCAGCTTTGGTGTCGCGGCTCACTACGAGCAGTACTTC
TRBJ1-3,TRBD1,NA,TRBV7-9,CASSHLTGLTSGNTIYF,TGTGCCAGCAGCCACCTGACAGGGCTAACCTCTGGAAACACCATATATTTT
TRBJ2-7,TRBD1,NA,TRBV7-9,CASSGDRGPEQYF,TGTGCCAGCAGCGGGGACAGGGGGCCGGAGCAGTACTTC
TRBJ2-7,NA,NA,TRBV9,CASSSLGTSYYEQYF,TGTGCCAGCAGCTCCCTCGGGACCTCATACTACGAGCAGTACTTC
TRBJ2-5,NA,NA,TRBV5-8,CASSTTGLGTQYF,TGTGCCAGCAGCACGACAGGACTTGGGACCCAGTACTTC
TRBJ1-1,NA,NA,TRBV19,CASSIRIEAFF,TGTGCCAGTAGTATTCGGATCGAAGCTTTCTTT
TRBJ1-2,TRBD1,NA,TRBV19,CASSRDRNNYGYTF,TGTGCCAGTAGTAGGGACAGAAATAACTATGGCTACACCTTC
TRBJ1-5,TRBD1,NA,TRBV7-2,CASSSDRGGGNQPQHF,TGTGCCAGCAGCTCGGACAGGGGAGGGGGCAATCAGCCCCAGCATTTT
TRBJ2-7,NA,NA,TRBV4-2,CASSQGRDSPYEQYF,TGTGCCAGCAGCCAAGGTCGGGACTCCCCCTACGAGCAGTACTTC
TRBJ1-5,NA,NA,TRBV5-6,CASSLWPGIFGNQPQHF,TGTGCCAGCAGCTTGTGGCCGGGGATCTTCGGCAATCAGCCCCAGCATTTT
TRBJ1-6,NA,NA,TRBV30,CAWTGPDRSPLHF,TGTGCCTGGACTGGCCCAGATCGTTCACCCCTCCACTTT
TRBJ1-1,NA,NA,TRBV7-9,CASSLVVSEAFF,TGTGCCAGCAGCTTAGTCGTCTCAGAAGCTTTCTTT
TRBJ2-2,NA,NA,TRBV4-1,CASSPLQGTGELFF,TGCGCCAGCAGCCCTTTACAGGGAACCGGGGAGCTGTTTTTT
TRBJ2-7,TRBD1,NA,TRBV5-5,CASSGGDRVRNEQYF,TGTGCCAGCAGCGGCGGGGACAGGGTAAGGAACGAGCAGTACTTC
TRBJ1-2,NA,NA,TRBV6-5,CASSYSLGGYTF,TGTGCCAGCAGTTACTCGCTAGGTGGCTACACCTTC
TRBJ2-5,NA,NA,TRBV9,CASSPQYSQETQYF,TGTGCCAGCAGCCCCCAATATAGCCAAGAGACCCAGTACTTC
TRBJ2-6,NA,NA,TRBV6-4,CASLPGPSGANVLTF,TGTGCCAGCTTGCCGGGACCCTCTGGGGCCAACGTCCTGACTTTC
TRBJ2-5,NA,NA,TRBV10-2,CASSEARTQYF,TGCGCCAGCAGTGAAGCGCGGACCCAGTACTTC
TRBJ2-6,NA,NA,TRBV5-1,CASSLDGAGANVLTF,TGCGCCAGCAGCTTGGATGGGGCTGGGGCCAACGTCCTGACTTTC
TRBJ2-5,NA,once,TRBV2,CADTPTRTQETQYF,TGTGCCGACACCCCCACTAGAACCCAAGAGACCCAGTACTTC
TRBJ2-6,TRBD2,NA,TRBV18,CASYSLAGGYGANVLTF,TGTGCCAGCTATTCACTAGCGGGAGGATATGGGGCCAACGTCCTGACTTTC
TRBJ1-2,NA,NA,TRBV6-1,CASNYEGGYTF,TGTGCCAGCAACTACGAAGGGGGCTACACCTTC
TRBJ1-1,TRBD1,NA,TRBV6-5,CASSYANRGQGAFF,TGTGCCAGCAGTTACGCGAACAGGGGGCAGGGAGCTTTCTTT
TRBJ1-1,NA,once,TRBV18,CASCQGRNTEAFF,TGTGCCAGCTGCCAGGGACGGAACACTGAAGCTTTCTTT
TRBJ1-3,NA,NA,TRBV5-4,CASSLPEHGAGNTIYF,TGTGCCAGCAGCTTGCCGGAACATGGTGCAGGAAACACCATATATTTT
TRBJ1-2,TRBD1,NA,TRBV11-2,CASSFAGGNGYTF,TGTGCCAGCAGCTTTGCAGGGGGCAATGGCTACACCTTC
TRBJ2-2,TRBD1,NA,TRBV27,CASSPGQGRATGELFF,TGTGCCAGCAGCCCGGGACAGGGGCGGGCCACCGGGGAGCTGTTTTTT
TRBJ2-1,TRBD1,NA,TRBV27,CASSHEGTGGYNEQFF,TGTGCCAGCAGTCACGAGGGGACAGGGGGCTACAATGAGCAGTTCTTC
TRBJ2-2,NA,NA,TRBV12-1,CASSYFPGQRTGELFF,TGTGCCAGCAGCTATTTTCCGGGACAAAGAACCGGGGAGCTGTTTTTT
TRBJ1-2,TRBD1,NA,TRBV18,CASSPETGIGGYTF,TGTGCCAGCTCACCCGAGACAGGGATCGGTGGCTACACCTTC
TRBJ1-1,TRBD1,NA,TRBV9,CASSVGTGGEAFF,TGTGCCAGCAGCGTGGGGACAGGGGGCGAGGCTTTCTTT
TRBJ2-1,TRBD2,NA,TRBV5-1,CASSLDGRATYNEQFF,TGCGCCAGCAGCTTGGACGGGAGGGCCACCTACAATGAGCAGTTCTTC
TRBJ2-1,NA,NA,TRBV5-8,CASSPWPNSYNEQFF,TGTGCCAGCAGCCCCTGGCCAAACTCCTACAATGAGCAGTTCTTC
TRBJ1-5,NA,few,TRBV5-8,CASSLVLGSFNQPQHF,TGTGCCAGCAGCTTGGTTCTTGGGAGCTTCAATCAGCCCCAGCATTTT
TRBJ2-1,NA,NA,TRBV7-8,CASRSGRNNEQFF,TGTGCCAGCAGATCCGGACGTAACAATGAGCAGTTCTTC
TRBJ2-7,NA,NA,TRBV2,CASNPGSGPSYEQYF,TGTGCCAGCAACCCGGGGTCGGGCCCCTCCTACGAGCAGTACTTC
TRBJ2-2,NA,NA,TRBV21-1,CASIRKETSGDTGELFF,TGTGCCAGCATCCGAAAAGAGACTAGCGGGGATACCGGGGAGCTGTTTTTT